Listed below are T cell receptor beta chains from one sample, sequenced in a study of vaccination effects on CD4 cells after COVID-19. These receptors' antigens are unknown. Clones were sequenced by immunoSEQ multiplex PCR, and TCRdb holds only the in-frame ones, with some missing. The data hold 20,000 to 25,000 clones, with less than 75% observed a single time. This specimen was CD4+ T cells from PBMCs cultured without peptide, taken before COVID-19 vaccination. These receptors all stem from a human donor who received a COVID-19 vaccine. CDR3s include the opening cysteine and the closing phenylalanine or tryptophan. The order of the fields is D gene, V gene, clone size, J gene, CDR3 protein, CDR3 DNA. The D gene is left open where the match is weak. Not every row has a clone size; where given, it reads once, few, many or a size class.

D gene: TRBD2; V gene: TRBV4-1; clone size: -; J gene: TRBJ2-7; CDR3 protein: CASSQDRLAGGQSYEQYF; CDR3 DNA: TGCGCCAGCAGCCAAGATCGCCTAGCGGGAGGGCAGTCCTACGAGCAGTACTTC
D gene: TRBD2; V gene: TRBV28; clone size: -; J gene: TRBJ2-1; CDR3 protein: CASRPPGLAGNEQFF; CDR3 DNA: TGTGCCAGCAGACCTCCTGGACTAGCGGGAAACGAGCAGTTCTTC
D gene: TRBD1; V gene: TRBV25-1; clone size: -; J gene: TRBJ2-1; CDR3 protein: CASSVRDRGSYNEQFF; CDR3 DNA: TGTGCCAGCAGTGTCCGGGACAGGGGCTCCTACAATGAGCAGTTCTTC
D gene: -; V gene: TRBV10-3; clone size: -; J gene: TRBJ1-2; CDR3 protein: CAISESAGYNYGYTF; CDR3 DNA: TGTGCCATCAGTGAGTCTGCAGGTTACAACTATGGCTACACCTTC
D gene: TRBD1; V gene: TRBV7-2; clone size: -; J gene: TRBJ1-4; CDR3 protein: CASSLVGGQRGEKLFF; CDR3 DNA: TGTGCCAGCAGCTTAGTGGGGGGACAGAGAGGAGAAAAACTGTTTTTT
D gene: TRBD1; V gene: TRBV18; clone size: -; J gene: TRBJ2-1; CDR3 protein: CASSPFPQRGQLF; CDR3 DNA: TGTGCCAGCTCACCATTCCCACAGAGGGGGCAGCTCTTC
D gene: -; V gene: TRBV15; clone size: -; J gene: TRBJ1-1; CDR3 protein: CATSRDFKGGNTEAFF; CDR3 DNA: TGTGCCACCAGCAGAGATTTTAAGGGGGGTAACACTGAAGCTTTCTTT
D gene: TRBD2; V gene: TRBV7-6; clone size: -; J gene: TRBJ2-2; CDR3 protein: CASSPRPGGLENTGELFF; CDR3 DNA: TGTGCCAGCAGCCCCAGACCCGGGGGACTAGAGAACACCGGGGAGCTGTTTTTT
D gene: -; V gene: TRBV7-2; clone size: -; J gene: TRBJ2-7; CDR3 protein: CASSLDARYEQYF; CDR3 DNA: TGTGCCAGCAGCTTAGACGCCAGGTACGAGCAGTACTTC
D gene: -; V gene: TRBV4-1; clone size: -; J gene: TRBJ2-7; CDR3 protein: CASSRDYEQYF; CDR3 DNA: TGCGCCAGCAGTCGTGACTACGAGCAGTACTTC
D gene: TRBD1; V gene: TRBV19; clone size: -; J gene: TRBJ2-1; CDR3 protein: CASSIKGQGAHNEQFF; CDR3 DNA: TGTGCCAGTAGTATAAAGGGACAGGGGGCTCACAATGAGCAGTTCTTC
D gene: -; V gene: TRBV6-2/TRBV6-3; clone size: once; J gene: TRBJ2-6; CDR3 protein: CALSRAGANVLTF; CDR3 DNA: TGTGCCCTCAGCCGAGCTGGGGCCAACGTCCTGACTTTC
D gene: TRBD1; V gene: TRBV28; clone size: few; J gene: TRBJ1-5; CDR3 protein: CASSSLRQGSNQPQHF; CDR3 DNA: TGTGCCAGCAGTAGTCTCAGACAGGGTAGCAATCAGCCCCAGCATTTT
D gene: TRBD1; V gene: TRBV4-3; clone size: -; J gene: TRBJ2-1; CDR3 protein: CASSKEIQDRRRQFF; CDR3 DNA: TGCGCCAGCAGCAAAGAAATACAGGACAGGCGGAGGCAGTTCTTC
D gene: TRBD1; V gene: TRBV2; clone size: -; J gene: TRBJ1-6; CDR3 protein: CASSRDRGDNSPLHF; CDR3 DNA: TGTGCCAGCAGCCGGGACAGGGGGGATAATTCACCCCTCCACTTT
D gene: TRBD2; V gene: TRBV28; clone size: -; J gene: TRBJ2-7; CDR3 protein: CASLAGDLYEQYF; CDR3 DNA: TGTGCCAGCCTAGCGGGAGACCTTTACGAGCAGTACTTC
D gene: TRBD2; V gene: TRBV28; clone size: -; J gene: TRBJ2-1; CDR3 protein: CASKHGTSGGSYNEQFF; CDR3 DNA: TGTGCCAGCAAGCACGGGACTAGCGGAGGCTCCTACAATGAGCAGTTCTTC
D gene: -; V gene: TRBV6-1; clone size: -; J gene: TRBJ1-2; CDR3 protein: CASSEVTSLYGYTF; CDR3 DNA: TGTGCCAGCAGTGAAGTGACATCTCTTTATGGCTACACCTTC
D gene: -; V gene: TRBV20-1; clone size: -; J gene: TRBJ2-5; CDR3 protein: CSASPYAGNHQETQYF; CDR3 DNA: TGCAGTGCTAGTCCCTATGCAGGGAATCACCAAGAGACCCAGTACTTC
D gene: TRBD1; V gene: TRBV5-1; clone size: -; J gene: TRBJ2-7; CDR3 protein: CASSSRDRAPYEQYF; CDR3 DNA: TGCGCCAGCAGTTCCCGGGACAGGGCTCCCTACGAGCAGTACTTC
D gene: TRBD2; V gene: TRBV7-9; clone size: -; J gene: TRBJ2-1; CDR3 protein: CASSLTGGPREQFF; CDR3 DNA: TGTGCCAGCAGCTTAACGGGGGGGCCTAGGGAGCAGTTCTTC
D gene: -; V gene: TRBV11-2; clone size: -; J gene: TRBJ1-2; CDR3 protein: CASSFRPGGLAYGYTF; CDR3 DNA: TGTGCCAGCAGCTTCCGCCCTGGGGGGCTGGCCTATGGCTACACCTTC
D gene: TRBD1; V gene: TRBV6-2/TRBV6-3; clone size: -; J gene: TRBJ1-2; CDR3 protein: CASSPTGSGYTF; CDR3 DNA: TGTGCCAGCAGTCCGACAGGGTCTGGCTACACCTTC
D gene: -; V gene: TRBV5-6; clone size: -; J gene: TRBJ1-3; CDR3 protein: CASNDRHSGNTIYF; CDR3 DNA: TGTGCCAGCAATGACAGACACTCTGGAAACACCATATATTTT
D gene: TRBD1; V gene: TRBV7-9; clone size: -; J gene: TRBJ2-1; CDR3 protein: CASSLEVWTGMFF; CDR3 DNA: TGTGCCAGCAGCTTAGAGGTTTGGACAGGGATGTTCTTC
D gene: -; V gene: TRBV13; clone size: few; J gene: TRBJ1-1; CDR3 protein: CASSSLSGENTEAFF; CDR3 DNA: TGTGCCAGCAGCTCCCTCTCGGGGGAGAACACTGAAGCTTTCTTT
D gene: -; V gene: TRBV5-1; clone size: -; J gene: TRBJ2-1; CDR3 protein: CASSPTGPPYNEQFF; CDR3 DNA: TGCGCCAGCAGCCCCACAGGCCCACCTTACAATGAGCAGTTCTTC